This is a list of T cell receptor beta chains from one sample in a study of T cell responses to AZD1222 COVID-19 vaccine. Profiled with immunoSEQ multiplex PCR; TCRdb holds only in-frame clones, not every one. The sample shows about 130,000 clones, around 90% of them seen only once. The sample consisted of peripheral blood, taken 28 days after the second AZD1222 dose. These receptors came from an adult who received the AZD1222 COVID-19 vaccine. CDR3s include the opening cysteine and the closing phenylalanine or tryptophan. Fields, in order: clone size, V gene, D gene, J gene, CDR3 DNA, CDR3 protein. The D gene is left open where the match is weak. Expanded clones are given a class, and other clones once, few, many or no size at all.

size: .; V: TRBV19; D: TRBD1; J: TRBJ1-3; DNA: TGTGCCAGTAGTTCCGGCGCACTTTTTGGGACAGGGGCTGGAAACACCATATATTTT; CDR3: CASSSGALFGTGAGNTIYF
size: .; V: TRBV5-6; D: TRBD1; J: TRBJ1-1; DNA: TGTGCCAGCAACACCTTCGGGACAGGGACTTCTTGGGAAGCTTTCTTT; CDR3: CASNTFGTGTSWEAFF
size: .; V: TRBV28; D: TRBD1; J: TRBJ1-1; DNA: TGTGCCACACAGGGGGAGATCACTGAAGCTTTCTTT; CDR3: CATQGEITEAFF
size: .; V: TRBV18; D: TRBD1; J: TRBJ2-7; DNA: TGTGCCAGCTCACCAGGACAGGGGGGCGAGGGGTACGAGCAGTACTTC; CDR3: CASSPGQGGEGYEQYF
size: .; V: TRBV5-1; D: TRBD1; J: TRBJ1-6; DNA: TGCGCCAGCAGCATATTATCCGGGACAGGGATTAATTCACCCCTCCACTTT; CDR3: CASSILSGTGINSPLHF
size: .; V: TRBV2; D: TRBD1; J: TRBJ1-3; DNA: TGTGCCAGCAGCTCCGGGACAGGGGCTGGAAACACCATATATTTT; CDR3: CASSSGTGAGNTIYF
size: once; V: TRBV10-3; D: TRBD2; J: TRBJ2-1; DNA: TGTGCCATCAGTGACGGCGGGAGTATTTACAATGAGCAGTTCTTC; CDR3: CAISDGGSIYNEQFF
size: few; V: TRBV18; D: .; J: TRBJ2-5; DNA: TGTGCCAGCTCACCAGGCCGGGGGGAGACCCAGTACTTC; CDR3: CASSPGRGETQYF
size: .; V: TRBV18; D: TRBD1; J: TRBJ1-2; DNA: TGTGCCAGCTCACCATCGACAGGGTCCGGCTACACCTTC; CDR3: CASSPSTGSGYTF
size: .; V: TRBV27; D: .; J: TRBJ2-5; DNA: TGTGCCAGCAGTCCCCTCTACCAAGAGACCCAGTACTTC; CDR3: CASSPLYQETQYF
size: .; V: TRBV3-1/TRBV3-2; D: .; J: TRBJ2-7; DNA: TGTGCCAGCAGCCAAGGTAGTTGGGGCGGCGAGCAGTACTTC; CDR3: CASSQGSWGGEQYF
size: .; V: TRBV9; D: TRBD2; J: TRBJ2-7; DNA: TGTGCCAGCAGCGTAGGTTCGGGACTACATTACGAGCAGTACTTC; CDR3: CASSVGSGLHYEQYF
size: .; V: TRBV7-9; D: TRBD1; J: TRBJ1-6; DNA: TGTGCCAGCAGTCGACAGGGCAGCTCCTATAATTCACCCCTCCACTTT; CDR3: CASSRQGSSYNSPLHF
size: .; V: TRBV6-2/TRBV6-3; D: .; J: TRBJ1-2; DNA: TGTGCCAGCAGTTACTCGAGGACAGCCCCGAACTATGGCTACACCTTC; CDR3: CASSYSRTAPNYGYTF
size: .; V: TRBV27; D: .; J: TRBJ1-2; DNA: TGTGCCAGCAGCTCCATAAGGCAGGCATCCGGGGGCTCTAACTATGGCTACACCTTC; CDR3: CASSSIRQASGGSNYGYTF
size: .; V: TRBV9; D: TRBD1; J: TRBJ2-3; DNA: TGTGCCAGCAGCGCGGGACAGTATAGCACAGATACGCAGTATTTT; CDR3: CASSAGQYSTDTQYF
size: .; V: TRBV7-9; D: TRBD1; J: TRBJ1-1; DNA: TGTGCCAGCAGCTTCCCCCCAGGGGGCCGGAACACTGAAGCTTTCTTT; CDR3: CASSFPPGGRNTEAFF
size: .; V: TRBV6-5; D: TRBD1; J: TRBJ1-5; DNA: TGTGCCAGCAGTCGGACAGGGCAAGATCAGCCCCAGCATTTT; CDR3: CASSRTGQDQPQHF
size: .; V: TRBV4-1; D: .; J: TRBJ1-5; DNA: TGCGCCAGCAGCCAAGATGGGTCACACGGGGCAATCAATCAGCCCCAGCATTTT; CDR3: CASSQDGSHGAINQPQHF
size: once; V: TRBV7-9; D: .; J: TRBJ2-1; DNA: TGTGCCAGCAGCGGCCGGGACTTCGCCAATGAGCAGTTCTTC; CDR3: CASSGRDFANEQFF
size: .; V: TRBV7-9; D: .; J: TRBJ1-3; DNA: TGTGCCAGCAGATCCTATCGGAACACCATATATTTT; CDR3: CASRSYRNTIYF
size: .; V: TRBV7-9; D: .; J: TRBJ2-5; DNA: TGTGCCAGCAGCTTAGGCCAGGGTATCCCGCCCCAGTACTTC; CDR3: CASSLGQGIPPQYF
size: .; V: TRBV9; D: .; J: TRBJ1-1; DNA: TGTGCCAGCAGCGCCCGGGACCATCCCGCTTTCTTT; CDR3: CASSARDHPAFF
size: once; V: TRBV15; D: TRBD2; J: TRBJ2-7; DNA: TGTGCCACCAGCAGAGCCCTAGTAGCGGGAGGAACCCTCTACGAGCAGTACTTC; CDR3: CATSRALVAGGTLYEQYF
size: .; V: TRBV24-1; D: .; J: TRBJ2-7; DNA: TGTGCCACCAGTGATTGGCAATCCTACGAGCAGTACTTC; CDR3: CATSDWQSYEQYF
size: .; V: TRBV6-5; D: .; J: TRBJ1-1; DNA: TGTGCCAGCAGTTACGCGAACACTGAAGCTTTCTTT; CDR3: CASSYANTEAFF
size: .; V: TRBV4-2; D: .; J: TRBJ1-2; DNA: TGTGCCAGCAGCCAAGCCGGGGGCTACACCTTC; CDR3: CASSQAGGYTF
size: .; V: TRBV7-6; D: .; J: TRBJ1-3; DNA: TGTGCCAGCAGCTTAGTTCCAGGGTCCGGAAACACCATATATTTT; CDR3: CASSLVPGSGNTIYF
size: .; V: TRBV6-4; D: TRBD1; J: TRBJ2-1; DNA: TGTGCCAGCAGCCCCGGGACAGGGGGAATGAATGAGCAGTTCTTC; CDR3: CASSPGTGGMNEQFF
size: .; V: TRBV30; D: .; J: TRBJ1-2; DNA: TGTGCCTGGAGTGTGCTCCTCCGGGCCACTAACTATGGCTACACCTTC; CDR3: CAWSVLLRATNYGYTF
size: once; V: TRBV30; D: TRBD1; J: TRBJ1-2; DNA: TGTGCCCGACACCGGACAGGCTATGGCTACACCTTC; CDR3: CARHRTGYGYTF
size: .; V: TRBV7-9; D: .; J: TRBJ1-3; DNA: TGTGCCAGCAGCTTAGCGGCGGGGGATCCTGGAAACACCATATATTTT; CDR3: CASSLAAGDPGNTIYF
size: .; V: TRBV6-5; D: .; J: TRBJ1-4; DNA: TGTGCCAGCAGTTCCGTCGACAGGCCAACTAATGAAAAACTGTTTTTT; CDR3: CASSSVDRPTNEKLFF
size: .; V: TRBV9; D: .; J: TRBJ2-7; DNA: TGTGCCAGCAGCACAGGCGGGACCTCCTACGAGCAGTACTTC; CDR3: CASSTGGTSYEQYF
size: once; V: TRBV9; D: TRBD2; J: TRBJ2-1; DNA: TGTGCCAGCAGCGTAGTCCCTAGCGGGGCCAATGAGCAGTTCTTC; CDR3: CASSVVPSGANEQFF
size: .; V: TRBV10-3; D: TRBD1; J: TRBJ1-4; DNA: TGTGCCATCAAGGGACAGGGGTCGTATGAAAAACTGTTTTTT; CDR3: CAIKGQGSYEKLFF
size: .; V: TRBV4-2; D: .; J: TRBJ1-1; DNA: TGTGCCAGCAGCCAACGTGACGGGCCTGAAGCTTTCTTT; CDR3: CASSQRDGPEAFF
size: .; V: TRBV2; D: TRBD2; J: TRBJ2-7; DNA: TGTGCCAGCAGGGGGGGCGGGAGGCCCTACGAGCAGTACTTC; CDR3: CASRGGGRPYEQYF
size: .; V: TRBV3-1/TRBV3-2; D: .; J: TRBJ2-1; DNA: TGTGCCAGCAGCCTTCATCAGGCAGGTTCAAGGAATGAGCAGTTCTTC; CDR3: CASSLHQAGSRNEQFF
size: .; V: TRBV11-3; D: .; J: TRBJ2-1; DNA: TGTGCCAGCAGCTTAGATCCCGTTCGGCAGTTCTTC; CDR3: CASSLDPVRQFF
size: .; V: TRBV6-1; D: .; J: TRBJ2-7; DNA: TGTGCCAGCAGTGAAAATGAGTCGGGGCCTCACGAGCAGTACTTC; CDR3: CASSENESGPHEQYF
size: .; V: TRBV12-3/TRBV12-4; D: .; J: TRBJ2-3; DNA: TGTGCCAGCAGAGCCAACGGGGCAGATACGCAGTATTTT; CDR3: CASRANGADTQYF
size: .; V: TRBV19; D: .; J: TRBJ1-5; DNA: TGTGCCACCCGACCGGGGGGCCAAGTACAGCCCCAGCATTTT; CDR3: CATRPGGQVQPQHF
size: .; V: TRBV9; D: .; J: TRBJ2-1; DNA: TGTGCCAGCAGCCCCCTGGAGGATTCGCAGTTCTTC; CDR3: CASSPLEDSQFF
size: .; V: TRBV4-1; D: .; J: TRBJ2-5; DNA: TGCGCCAGCAGCCAACCCAATATGGGGAAGACCCAGTACTTC; CDR3: CASSQPNMGKTQYF
size: .; V: TRBV29-1; D: .; J: TRBJ1-1; DNA: TGCAGCGTTTCTTACGGCTGGGGTATGAACACTGAAGCTTTCTTT; CDR3: CSVSYGWGMNTEAFF
size: .; V: TRBV19; D: TRBD1; J: TRBJ1-2; DNA: TGTGCCAGTAGTACAAGACCGGGACAGGGACACTATGGCTACACCTTC; CDR3: CASSTRPGQGHYGYTF
size: .; V: TRBV7-9; D: .; J: TRBJ2-3; DNA: TGTGCCAGCAGCGGACGCAGGCAGTATTTT; CDR3: CASSGRRQYF
size: few; V: TRBV9; D: .; J: TRBJ1-1; DNA: TGTGCCAGCAGCGTAGCTTCGCAGGGCACTGAAGCTTTCTTT; CDR3: CASSVASQGTEAFF
size: .; V: TRBV7-9; D: .; J: TRBJ1-2; DNA: TGTGCCAGCAGCTTAGTCCTGGGGAACTATGGCTACACCTTC; CDR3: CASSLVLGNYGYTF
size: .; V: TRBV6-2/TRBV6-3; D: .; J: TRBJ1-1; DNA: TGTGCCAGCAGTTACAAGCACCTGAACACTGAAGCTTTCTTT; CDR3: CASSYKHLNTEAFF
size: .; V: TRBV7-9; D: TRBD2; J: TRBJ2-1; DNA: TGTGCCAGCAGCTTAGCCGGACTAGCGGGCGTCAATGAGCAGTTCTTC; CDR3: CASSLAGLAGVNEQFF
size: .; V: TRBV2; D: .; J: TRBJ2-5; DNA: TGTGCCAGCAGTATTCCAGAGCGTCCCCAGTCGGCCCAGTACTTC; CDR3: CASSIPERPQSAQYF
size: .; V: TRBV30; D: TRBD1; J: TRBJ1-2; DNA: TGTGCCTGGAGTCCGGACAGGTTTTATGGCTACACCTTC; CDR3: CAWSPDRFYGYTF